The 32 T cell receptor beta chains listed next were all sequenced from one sample in a study of beta chain features in type 1 diabetes (dated by TCRdb to about 2018). Library preparation employed the immunoSEQ multiplex PCR assay. The entire isolated RNA was reverse transcribed using the High Capacity cDNA Reverse Transcription Kit, and thus expressed TCRB transcripts were sequenced. Here the immuneACCESS table is served through TCRdb, limited to in-frame sequences with V and J called. Missing clones are a known gap in these copies; in checked studies unresolved V genes cover under half, and the rest lacks a known reason. In all, the sample holds around 500,000 clones, and 30% of those were seen once. In total, the top ten clones hold roughly 0.06% of the sample. Sequencing input: naive CD4+ T cells from blood. Per the publication, the cell subset or site label means: true naive CD4+ T cells. Receptors originate from a man younger than 35 in good health.

The genes are TRBV30 and TRBJ2-1; TRBD2 matches 16 bases. V lost 2 bases, J lost 10 bases, and 8 bases stayed unmatched. The CDR3 has 16 residues. Germline V gene lookup returns CDR1 GTSNPN and CDR2 SVGIG (reference sequence). CDR3 region: CAWSRPGTSGRGEQFF. CDR3 in DNA: TGTGCCTGGAGTCGTCCCGGGACTAGCGGGAGGGGCGAGCAGTTCTTC.

This sequence joins TRBV7-2 and TRBJ2-1, with 9 bases matching TRBD2. V lost 2 bases and J lost 1; bases outside the gene matches: 0. The CDR3 is 15 amino acids. The germline V gene encodes CDR1 SGHTA and CDR2 FQGNSA. CDR3 residues: CASSLLAGSYNEQFF. CDR3 in DNA: TGTGCCAGCAGCTTACTAGCGGGATCCTACAATGAGCAGTTCTTC.

The genes are TRBV28 and TRBJ2-5; tentative D call: TRBD1 (6 bases). Looked up from germline, CDR1 is MDHEN and CDR2 is SYDVKM. This CDR3 comprises 13 residues. With 6 bases removed from V and 4 bases from J, the gap between germline ends came to 12 bases. The CDR3 reads CASSRTTGETQYF. CDR3 in DNA: TGTGCCAGCAGCCGGACGACAGGAGAGACCCAGTACTTC.

J is TRBJ2-1 and V is TRBV2; D remains unclear. The V and J ends lost 3 bases and 10 bases respectively, with 10 bases between them. Per germline, CDR1 SNHLY and CDR2 FYNNEI. This CDR3 has 12 residues. The CDR3 protein is CASSDIRVEQFF. Here the CDR3 DNA reads TGTGCCAGCAGTGATATCCGAGTCGAGCAGTTCTTC.

In nucleotides, the CDR3 is TGTGCCATCAGTGACACGGGGACAGAACAATTGGATGGCTACACCTTC. Residues: CAISDTGTEQLDGYTF. The chain links TRBV10-3 to TRBJ1-2, with 7 bases aligning to TRBD1. CDR1 and CDR2 from the germline V gene are ENHRY and SYGVKD. The CDR3 runs 16 residues. Trimming took 3 bases from V and 6 from J; bases not matched to a gene: 13.

The genes are TRBV9 and TRBJ2-1; no clear D gene. The CDR3 has 14 amino acids. V lost 3 bases and J lost 2, with 9 bases in between. The germline V gene has CDR1 SGDLS and CDR2 YYNGEE. This CDR3 reads CASSATAPYNEQFF. In DNA form, the CDR3 reads TGTGCCAGCAGCGCCACAGCTCCCTACAATGAGCAGTTCTTC.

This clone showed up just a few times. The rearrangement joins TRBV30 to TRBJ1-2; 9 nucleotides match TRBD1. This CDR3 comprises 14 residues. The germline V gene has CDR1 GTSNPN and CDR2 SVGIG (reference sequence). Trimming cost V 0 bases and J 6 bases; bases outside gene matches: 5. The CDR3 is CAWSVTGGDDGYTF. The CDR3 bases are TGTGCCTGGAGTGTAACAGGGGGCGATGATGGCTACACCTTC.

This clone was observed a handful of times. V gene TRBV6-5 combines with J gene TRBJ2-7; possible D gene TRBD2, 6 bases. Trimming took off 5 bases at V and 1 base at J, with 15 bases between the two ends. CDR1 and CDR2 from the germline V gene are MNHEY and SVGAGI. CDR3 length equals 15 residues. This CDR3 is CASSKPTGASYEQYF. The CDR3 nucleotides read TGTGCCAGCAGTAAGCCGACGGGAGCATCCTACGAGCAGTACTTC.

The CDR3 sequence: CASSVGGGRTEAFF. DNA of the CDR3: TGTGCCAGCAGTGTTGGAGGGGGCAGGACTGAAGCTTTCTTT. V gene TRBV6-1 combines with J gene TRBJ1-1; 7 bases map to TRBD1. Germline values: CDR1 MNHNS, CDR2 SASEGT. There are 14 residues in the CDR3. V was clipped by 4 bases and J by 5 bases; unmatched bases: 7.

For the CDR3, the DNA is TGTGCCAGCAGTTCACGGGCGGGAGGGAGCTACAATGAGCAGTTCTTC. It encodes CASSSRAGGSYNEQFF. The J gene is TRBJ2-1, the V gene TRBV6-5; 9 bases map to TRBD2. This CDR3 has 16 amino acids. Germline loops: CDR1 MNHEY, CDR2 SVGAGI. The junction had 7 bases not matched to a gene; V was cut back by 4 bases and J by 3 bases.

The chain joins TRBV18 to TRBJ2-2; no definite D call. Germline V gene data show CDR1 as KGHSH and CDR2 as LQKENI. The CDR3 is 13 amino acids. The V and J ends lost 3 bases and 7 bases respectively, with 9 bases between them. CDR3 protein: CASSPPSGGELFF. The CDR3 bases are TGTGCCAGCTCACCGCCTTCGGGCGGGGAGCTGTTTTTT.

This clone was counted between two and nine times. The same CDR3 is also encoded by other DNA sequences in this sample. The chain couples TRBV7-2 to TRBJ2-2, with D uncertain. The ends were cut back, 1 base at V and 5 bases at J, with 5 bases in the middle. The germline V gene has CDR1 SGHTA and CDR2 FQGNSA. This CDR3 spans 13 amino acids. DNA of the CDR3: TGTGCCAGCAGCTTAGTGCGAACCGGGGAGCTGTTTTTT. Protein sequence: CASSLVRTGELFF.

This clone was counted a few times. The rearrangement joins TRBV11-1 to TRBJ2-4, with D hard to call. This CDR3 has 14 amino acids. Trimming left V 4 bases short and J 0 bases short, with 7 bases between. Germline V CDR1 and CDR2: SGHAT, FQDESV (reference sequence). The CDR3 coding sequence is TGTGCCAGCAGCTCGACATTAGCCAAAAACATTCAGTACTTC. Translation gives CASSSTLAKNIQYF.

V is TRBV18 and J is TRBJ2-3; tentative D call: TRBD1 (6 bases). From germline, CDR1 is KGHSH and CDR2 LQKENI. V gave up 0 bases and J gave up 4 bases, with 11 bases separating them. The length of the CDR3 is 15 residues. In DNA form, the CDR3 reads TGTGCCAGCTCACCACCGGCGCAGGGGCCAGATACGCAGTATTTT. It specifies CASSPPAQGPDTQYF.

This clone was seen more than once but under ten times. The chain couples TRBV30 to TRBJ2-1; 9 bases are a match to TRBD2. This CDR3 region has 17 residues. Germline V lookup: CDR1 GTSNPN, CDR2 SVGIG (reference sequence). J was trimmed by 7 bases and V by 4 bases; bases with no gene match: 17. The CDR3 nucleotides are TGTGCCTGGACCCCACGAGGGGTTAGCGGGAGAGGTAATGAGCAGTTCTTC. Translation: CAWTPRGVSGRGNEQFF. The full variable domain, rest sourced from reference TRBV30 and TRBJ2-1, is SQTIHQWPATLVQPVGSPLSLECTVEGTSNPNLYWYRQAAGRGLQLLFYSVGIGQISSEVPQNLSASRPQDRQFILSSKKLLLSDSGFYLCAWTPRGVSGRGNEQFFGPGTRLTVL.

This clone was counted a few times. This sequence joins TRBV10-3 and TRBJ2-5; D ambiguous. The CDR3 loop spans 12 amino acids. Germline CDR1 is ENHRY and CDR2 is SYGVKD. With 2 bases removed from V and 2 bases from J, the gap between germline ends came to 3 bases. In DNA, the CDR3 is TGTGCCATCAGTGAGGAACAAGAGACCCAGTACTTC. It yields the protein CAISEEQETQYF.

V gene TRBV7-8 combines with J gene TRBJ1-3; unclear D gene. This CDR3 has 15 amino acids. V lost 4 bases and J 4 bases, leaving 14 bases between the germline ends. Germline V gives CDR1 SGHVS, CDR2 FQNEAQ. CDR3 in amino acids: CASSSRPSPGNTIYF. In DNA form, the CDR3 reads TGTGCCAGCAGCTCAAGGCCAAGTCCCGGAAACACCATATATTTT.

This clone was observed a few times. The V and J genes are TRBV7-9 and TRBJ1-2; 8 nucleotides align to TRBD1. The CDR3 runs to 14 residues. The V gene's germline CDR1 is SEHNR and CDR2 FQNEAQ (reference sequence). The ends lost 5 bases at V and 7 bases at J; junction bases unmatched: 9. Here the CDR3 reads CASSLDRGGRGYTF. DNA of the CDR3: TGTGCCAGCAGCCTCGACAGGGGCGGTCGTGGCTACACCTTC.

This clone appeared a few times. Other DNA sequences from this sample encode an identical CDR3 as well. This chain links TRBV29-1 with TRBJ2-7; no definite D call. Trimming pared 0 bases from V and 7 bases from J, leaving 7 bases between. This CDR3 has 11 amino acids. Germline V gene data show CDR1 as SQVTM and CDR2 as ANQGSEA. The CDR3: CSVEDPGEQYF. CDR3 DNA: TGCAGCGTTGAAGATCCCGGAGAGCAGTACTTC.

The CDR3 region is CASSNGVAGVPYNEQFF. The DNA for the CDR3 is TGTGCCAGCAGCAATGGAGTAGCGGGAGTACCCTACAATGAGCAGTTCTTC. The chain employs TRBV5-4 and TRBJ2-1; 9 nucleotides align to TRBD2. The CDR3 is 17 residues long. Looked up from germline, CDR1 is SGHNT and CDR2 is YYREEE (reference sequence). Trimming removed 4 bases from V and 2 bases from J; junction bases left unmatched: 10.

J is TRBJ1-2 and V is TRBV9; D is unclear. Trimming left V 0 bases short and J 6 bases short, with 12 bases between. The CDR3 spans 14 residues. Germline V gene sequence: CDR1 SGDLS, CDR2 YYNGEE. This CDR3 reads CASSVAGTINGYTF. CDR3 DNA sequence: TGTGCCAGCAGCGTAGCTGGCACGATTAATGGCTACACCTTC.

In this sample, this clone turned up a few times. The chain is built from TRBV28 and TRBJ2-7, with 8 bases matching TRBD2. The trim removed 5 bases at V and 0 bases at J, leaving 6 bases unmatched. The CDR3 extends over 15 amino acids. Germline values: CDR1 MDHEN, CDR2 SYDVKM. DNA of the CDR3: TGTGCCAGCAGTGGAGCGGGGGCAAACTCCTACGAGCAGTACTTC. This gives the protein CASSGAGANSYEQYF.

The chain carries TRBV5-1 and TRBJ2-7, with 8 bases fitting TRBD1. This CDR3 has 14 residues. CDR1 SGHRS and CDR2 YFSETQ come from the germline V gene. With 2 bases clipped from V and 6 bases from J, the junction kept 7 bases outside the gene matches. DNA for the CDR3: TGCGCCAGCAGCTTCTTACAGGGGGACGGCGAGCAGTACTTC. Its protein product is CASSFLQGDGEQYF.

This sequence joins TRBV5-4 and TRBJ2-4, with D tentatively TRBD2 (6 bases). The CDR3 is 15 residues long. CDR1 is SGHNT, CDR2 YYREEE, per germline (reference sequence). Trimming pared 4 bases from V and 2 bases from J, leaving 13 bases between. CDR3 sequence: CASSREWESKNIQYF. The CDR3 DNA reads as TGTGCCAGCAGCCGGGAGTGGGAGTCCAAAAACATTCAGTACTTC.

CDR3 in amino acids: CASSRTSGKDIQYF. The CDR3 nucleotides are TGTGCCAGCAGTCGGACTAGCGGGAAGGACATTCAGTACTTC. This chain connects TRBV2 to TRBJ2-4; 12 bases are a match to TRBD2. Germline CDR1 reads SNHLY; CDR2 reads FYNNEI. There are 14 residues in the CDR3. J lost 8 bases, V lost 5 bases, and 4 bases had no gene match.

This clone was seen only a few times. The genes are TRBV5-1 and TRBJ2-3; D call uncertain. CDR1 is SGHRS and CDR2 is YFSETQ in the germline V gene. The CDR3 has 11 amino acids. Trimming took 2 bases from V and 6 from J, leaving 4 bases between them. The CDR3 sequence: CASSFWDTQYF. Written as DNA, the CDR3 is TGCGCCAGCAGCTTTTGGGATACGCAGTATTTT. Full variable domain (remainder filled in from reference TRBV5-1 and TRBJ2-3): KAGVTQTPRYLIKTRGQQVTLSCSPISGHRSVSWYQQTPGQGLQFLFEYFSETQRNKGNFPGRFSGRQFSNSRSEMNVSTLELGDSALYLCASSFWDTQYFGPGTRLTVL.

This clone was observed a handful of times. Other DNA sequences in this specimen translate into the identical CDR3. The chain links TRBV6-1 to TRBJ2-5, with 7 nucleotides matching TRBD1. Germline V gene sequence: CDR1 MNHNS, CDR2 SASEGT. Unmatched junction bases numbered 2, after V lost 6 bases and J lost 1 base. This CDR3 contains 13 residues. In DNA form, the CDR3 reads TGTGCCAGCAGGAGACAGGGCCAAGAGACCCAGTACTTC. Translating gives CASRRQGQETQYF.

There are a few counts of this clone. V is TRBV2 and J is TRBJ1-2; D not resolved. Trimming left V 1 base short and J 2 bases short, with 5 bases between. CDR3 length equals 13 residues. Germline V lookup: CDR1 SNHLY, CDR2 FYNNEI. The DNA for the CDR3 is TGTGCCAGCAGTGAAGACACCAACTATGGCTACACCTTC. This encodes CASSEDTNYGYTF. Based on the CDR3 plus reference TRBV2 and TRBJ1-2, the full variable domain is EPEVTQTPSHQVTQMGQEVILRCVPISNHLYFYWYRQILGQKVEFLVSFYNNEISEKSEIFDDQFSVERPDGSNFTLKIRSTKLEDSAMYFCASSEDTNYGYTFGSGTRLTVV.

This clone was observed a handful of times. V usage is TRBV5-6 and J usage is TRBJ2-5, with a tentative D call TRBD2 (6 bases). CDR3 size: 14 residues. Germline V gives CDR1 SGHDT, CDR2 YYEEEE. V was clipped by 0 bases and J by 5 bases, with 11 bases between them. The CDR3 DNA is TGTGCCAGCAGCTTGGGAGCGGGTTGGGAGACCCAGTACTTC. Residues: CASSLGAGWETQYF.

The V and J genes are TRBV19 and TRBJ2-6; D may be TRBD1 (5 bases). The V end was cut by 3 bases, the J end by 1 base, with 7 bases between. Germline CDR1 is LNHDA and CDR2 is SQIVND (reference sequence). This CDR3 is 15 amino acids long. The CDR3 DNA is TGTGCCAGTAGTATGACAGTATCTGGGGCCAACGTCCTGACTTTC. Protein sequence: CASSMTVSGANVLTF.

The V call is TRBV11-2, the J call TRBJ2-2; 8 bases match TRBD1. V shed 6 bases, J shed 1 base, and the junction held 7 bases outside the gene matches. The CDR3 length is 16 residues. Germline V lookup: CDR1 SGHAT, CDR2 FQNNGV. The CDR3 DNA follows: TGTGCCAGCAGACAAGGACAGGGAAGGAACACCGGGGAGCTGTTTTTT. Translated: CASRQGQGRNTGELFF. The entire variable domain, with the rest obtained from reference TRBV11-2 and TRBJ2-2, is as follows: EAGVAQSPRYKIIEKRQSVAFWCNPISGHATLYWYQQILGQGPKLLIQFQNNGVVDDSQLPKDRFSAERLKGVDSTLKIQPAKLEDSAVYLCASRQGQGRNTGELFFGEGSRLTVL.

The rearrangement joins TRBV5-1 to TRBJ2-3; 7 bases map to TRBD2. This CDR3 spans 15 amino acids. Germline CDR1 and CDR2: SGHRS and YFSETQ. J lost 1 base, V lost 1 base, and 3 bases had no gene match. The CDR3 reads CASSLSSGGTDTQYF. CDR3 DNA sequence: TGCGCCAGCAGCTTGAGCAGCGGGGGCACAGATACGCAGTATTTT. Looking up the rest from reference TRBV5-1 and TRBJ2-3 gives the full variable domain: KAGVTQTPRYLIKTRGQQVTLSCSPISGHRSVSWYQQTPGQGLQFLFEYFSETQRNKGNFPGRFSGRQFSNSRSEMNVSTLELGDSALYLCASSLSSGGTDTQYFGPGTRLTVL.